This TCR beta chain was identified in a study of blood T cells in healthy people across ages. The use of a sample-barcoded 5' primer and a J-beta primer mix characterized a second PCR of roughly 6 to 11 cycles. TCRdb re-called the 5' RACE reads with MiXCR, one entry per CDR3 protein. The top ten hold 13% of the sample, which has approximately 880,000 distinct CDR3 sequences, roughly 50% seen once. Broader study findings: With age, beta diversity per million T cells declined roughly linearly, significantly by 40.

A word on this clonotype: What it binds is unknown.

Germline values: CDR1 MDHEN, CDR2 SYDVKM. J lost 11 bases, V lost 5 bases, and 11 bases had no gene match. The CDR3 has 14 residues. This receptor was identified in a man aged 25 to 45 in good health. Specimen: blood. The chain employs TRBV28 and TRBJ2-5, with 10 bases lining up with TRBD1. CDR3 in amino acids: CASSPTGGSWEQYF. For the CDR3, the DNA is TGTGCCAGCAGTCCGACAGGGGGCAGCTGGGAGCAGTACTTC.